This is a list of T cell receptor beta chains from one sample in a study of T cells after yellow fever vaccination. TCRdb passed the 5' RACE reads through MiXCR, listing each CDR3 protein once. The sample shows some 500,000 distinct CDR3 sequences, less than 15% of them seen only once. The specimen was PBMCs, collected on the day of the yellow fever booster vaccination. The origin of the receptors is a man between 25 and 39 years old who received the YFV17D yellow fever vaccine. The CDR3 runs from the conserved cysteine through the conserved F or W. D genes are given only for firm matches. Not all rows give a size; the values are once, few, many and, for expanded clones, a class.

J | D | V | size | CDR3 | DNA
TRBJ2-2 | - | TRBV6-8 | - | CASSSDRPTGELFF | TGTGCCAGCAGTTCCGACAGACCCACCGGGGAGCTGTTTTTT
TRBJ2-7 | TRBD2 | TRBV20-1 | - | CSASWTSFYEQYF | TGCAGTGCTTCCTGGACTAGCTTCTACGAGCAGTACTTC
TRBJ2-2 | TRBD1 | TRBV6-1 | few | CASTKQGAFTGELFF | TGTGCCAGCACTAAACAGGGGGCGTTCACCGGGGAGCTGTTTTTT
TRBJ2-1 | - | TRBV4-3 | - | CASSQGTSNPYNEQFF | TGCGCCAGCAGCCAAGGAACGAGTAACCCCTACAATGAGCAGTTCTTC
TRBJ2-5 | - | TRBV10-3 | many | CAISGGVLQETQYF | TGTGCCATCAGTGGAGGGGTCCTACAAGAGACCCAGTACTTC
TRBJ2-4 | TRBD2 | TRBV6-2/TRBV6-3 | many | CASKSAGVGGIQYF | TGTGCCAGCAAATCGGCGGGAGTCGGGGGCATTCAGTACTTC
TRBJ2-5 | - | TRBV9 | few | CASSVAPQPNQETQYF | TGTGCCAGCAGCGTAGCCCCGCAGCCGAATCAAGAGACCCAGTACTTC
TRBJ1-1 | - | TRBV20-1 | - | CSARDGRARVTEAFF | TGCAGTGCTAGAGATGGAAGGGCACGGGTCACTGAAGCTTTCTTT
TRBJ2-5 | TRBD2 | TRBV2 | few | CASILELAGGWETQYF | TGTGCCAGCATCTTGGAACTAGCGGGAGGATGGGAGACCCAGTACTTC
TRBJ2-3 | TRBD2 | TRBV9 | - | CASSVGNSGTLSTDTQYF | TGTGCCAGCAGCGTTGGTAATAGCGGGACCCTAAGCACAGATACGCAGTATTTT
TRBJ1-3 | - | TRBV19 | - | CASSISSGQPGNTIYF | TGTGCCAGTAGTATATCGTCTGGGCAACCTGGAAACACCATATATTTT
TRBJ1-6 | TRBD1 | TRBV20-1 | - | CSATLTGGNSPLHF | TGCAGTGCCACCCTGACAGGGGGAAATTCACCCCTCCACTTT
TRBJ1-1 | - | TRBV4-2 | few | CASSSQQAVNTEAFF | TGTGCCAGCAGCTCTCAGCAGGCAGTGAACACTGAAGCTTTCTTT
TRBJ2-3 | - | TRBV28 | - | CASRDPDTQYF | TGTGCCAGCAGGGATCCGGATACGCAGTATTTT
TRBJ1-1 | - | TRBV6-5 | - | CASSYGLTANTEAFF | TGTGCCAGCAGTTACGGGTTAACAGCGAACACTGAAGCTTTCTTT
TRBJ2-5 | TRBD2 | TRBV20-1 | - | CSAPDPKSGRAVSREETQYF | TGCAGTGCCCCGGATCCCAAAAGCGGGAGGGCCGTTTCACGGGAAGAGACCCAGTACTTC
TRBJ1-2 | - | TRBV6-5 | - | CASSYSTRGDYGYTF | TGTGCCAGCAGTTACTCGACTAGGGGCGACTATGGCTACACCTTC
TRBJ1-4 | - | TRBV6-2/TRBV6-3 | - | CASSTPWTGPDTYEKLFF | TGTGCCAGCAGTACCCCGTGGACGGGTCCGGATACCTATGAAAAACTGTTTTTT
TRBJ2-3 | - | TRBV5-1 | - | CASSALGVGTDTQYF | TGCGCCAGCAGCGCCCTCGGGGTTGGCACAGATACGCAGTATTTT
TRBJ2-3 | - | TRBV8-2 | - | CASSPGQLEYF | TGTGCCAGCAGCCCTGGACAGCTCGAGTATTTT
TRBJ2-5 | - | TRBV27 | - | CASSSSGSPQETQYF | TGTGCCAGCAGTTCCTCAGGTTCCCCCCAAGAGACCCAGTACTTC
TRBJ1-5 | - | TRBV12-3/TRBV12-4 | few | CASSFGGYNQPQHF | TGTGCCAGCAGTTTTGGAGGTTACAATCAGCCCCAGCATTTT
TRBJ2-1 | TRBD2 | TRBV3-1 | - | CASSQTGGEQFF | TGTGCCAGCAGCCAAACGGGGGGAGAGCAGTTCTTC
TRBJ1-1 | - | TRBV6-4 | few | CASSEGRGTEAFF | TGTGCCAGCAGTGAGGGGAGGGGCACTGAAGCTTTCTTT
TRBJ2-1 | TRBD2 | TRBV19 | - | CASSTQTSPKREQFF | TGTGCCAGTAGCACCCAGACTAGCCCGAAGCGTGAGCAGTTCTTC
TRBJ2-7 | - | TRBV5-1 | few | CASSLVPGHSYEQYF | TGCGCCAGCAGCTTGGTGCCGGGGCACTCCTACGAGCAGTACTTC
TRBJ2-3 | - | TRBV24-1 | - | CATSETTSADTQYF | TGTGCCACCAGTGAGACAACAAGTGCAGATACGCAGTATTTT
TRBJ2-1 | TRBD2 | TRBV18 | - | CASSPGTSGHNEQFF | TGTGCCAGCTCACCGGGGACTAGCGGTCACAATGAGCAGTTCTTC
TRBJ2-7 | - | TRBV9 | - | CASSVEDGGPSYEQYF | TGTGCCAGCAGCGTAGAAGATGGCGGGCCATCCTACGAGCAGTACTTC
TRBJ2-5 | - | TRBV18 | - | CASSRTYQETQYF | TGTGCCAGCTCCAGAACGTACCAAGAGACCCAGTACTTC
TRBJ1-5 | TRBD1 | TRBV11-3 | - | CASSAIIWTGANQPQHF | TGTGCCAGCAGCGCTATAATTTGGACAGGGGCCAATCAGCCCCAGCATTTT
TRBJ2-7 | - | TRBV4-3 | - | CASSQDRLQHYEQYF | TGCGCCAGCAGCCAAGATAGGCTACAGCATTACGAGCAGTACTTC
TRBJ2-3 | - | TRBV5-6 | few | CASRHIAADTQYF | TGTGCCAGCAGACACATAGCGGCAGATACGCAGTATTTT
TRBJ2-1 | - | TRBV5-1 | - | CASRDPGARKLNEQFF | TGCGCCAGCAGAGACCCGGGGGCGAGAAAACTCAATGAGCAGTTCTTC
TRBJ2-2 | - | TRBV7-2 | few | CASRREGAGELFF | TGTGCCAGCCGGAGGGAAGGCGCCGGGGAGCTGTTTTTT
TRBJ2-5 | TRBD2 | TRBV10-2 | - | CASSDSGRGETQYF | TGCGCCAGCAGTGATAGCGGGAGGGGAGAGACCCAGTACTTC
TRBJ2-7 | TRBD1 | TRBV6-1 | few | CASRKPGQGGDEQYF | TGTGCCAGCAGGAAACCGGGACAGGGAGGGGACGAGCAGTACTTC
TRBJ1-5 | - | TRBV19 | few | CASNTLGVNQPQHF | TGTGCCAGTAACACCCTCGGGGTAAATCAGCCCCAGCATTTT
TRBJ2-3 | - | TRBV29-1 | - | CSGDDRRPPGDTQYF | TGCAGCGGAGACGACCGCAGACCCCCAGGAGATACGCAGTATTTT
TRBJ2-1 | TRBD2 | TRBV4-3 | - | CASSQEQREWNEQFF | TGCGCCAGCAGCCAAGAGCAGCGGGAGTGGAATGAGCAGTTCTTC
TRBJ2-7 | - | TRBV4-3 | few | CASSPAIGHAYEQYF | TGCGCCAGCAGCCCCGCGATAGGGCATGCCTACGAGCAGTACTTC
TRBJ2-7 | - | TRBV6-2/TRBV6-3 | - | CASSQQGMSSYEQYF | TGTGCCAGCAGCCAACAGGGCATGAGCTCCTACGAGCAGTACTTC
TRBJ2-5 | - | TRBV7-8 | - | CASSFAHFYQETQYF | TGTGCCAGCAGCTTCGCACATTTTTACCAAGAGACCCAGTACTTC
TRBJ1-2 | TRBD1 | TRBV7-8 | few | CASSLRQGGPYYGYTF | TGTGCCAGCAGCTTACGACAGGGAGGCCCTTACTATGGCTACACCTTC
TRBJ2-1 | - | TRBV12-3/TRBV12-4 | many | CASSLKLPRSFF | TGTGCCAGCAGTTTAAAACTCCCTCGTTCGTTCTTC
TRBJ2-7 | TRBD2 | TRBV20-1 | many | CRAGGGVAEQYF | TGCAGGGCGGGGGGGGGAGTGGCCGAGCAGTACTTC